Listed below are T cell receptor beta chains from one sample, sequenced in a study of blood T cell repertoires in COVID-19. Only in-frame clones appear in the TCRdb table, and some are missing; sequencing was by immunoSEQ multiplex PCR. Here the sample spans about 220,000 clones, about 79% being singletons. The sequenced sample consisted of PBMCs or T cells enriched from blood (not recorded which). The receptors were sampled from a woman aged 60 to 75 who had recovered from COVID-19. CDR3s include the opening cysteine and the closing phenylalanine or tryptophan. D genes are given only for firm matches. Clone sizes are given selectively: once, few, many, or a class where the clone is expanded.

j_call d_call v_call clone_size cdr3_aa cdr3_nt
TRBJ2-3 TRBD2 TRBV11-3 . CASSSGLAGYTDTQYF TGTGCCAGCAGCTCGGGACTAGCGGGCTACACAGATACGCAGTATTTT
TRBJ2-2 TRBD1 TRBV29-1 . CSAAPPGGNTGELFF TGCAGCGCCGCCCCACCAGGGGGGAACACCGGGGAGCTGTTTTTT
TRBJ2-1 . TRBV11-3 . CASSLYGAGVTYNEQFF TGTGCCAGCAGCTTATACGGGGCAGGGGTTACCTACAATGAGCAGTTCTTC
TRBJ2-2 . TRBV5-1 . CASSLVEAGELFF TGCGCCAGCAGCTTGGTAGAGGCCGGGGAGCTGTTTTTT
TRBJ1-6 . TRBV7-3 few CASSSGQTNSPLHF TGTGCCAGCAGCTCAGGACAGACGAATTCACCCCTCCACTTT
TRBJ1-2 TRBD1 TRBV27 . CASSLSGQGVYYGYTF TGTGCCAGCAGTTTGAGTGGACAGGGAGTTTATTATGGCTACACCTTC
TRBJ2-2 . TRBV2 . CASSPRTNTGELFF TGTGCCAGCAGTCCTCGAACAAACACCGGGGAGCTGTTTTTT
TRBJ2-2 . TRBV6-5 . CASSLGGGGGELFF TGTGCCAGCAGTCTGGGGGGGGGCGGCGGGGAGCTGTTTTTT
TRBJ2-5 . TRBV14 . CASSRSGTQETQYF TGTGCCAGCAGCCGCTCCGGGACACAAGAGACCCAGTACTTC
TRBJ2-1 TRBD2 TRBV9 . CASSVTGGPGNEQFF TGTGCCAGCAGCGTAACGGGGGGGCCAGGGAATGAGCAGTTCTTC
TRBJ2-5 TRBD2 TRBV7-9 . CASSLALRASGKETQYF TGTGCCAGCAGCTTAGCGCTTAGGGCTAGCGGCAAAGAGACCCAGTACTTC
TRBJ2-3 . TRBV19 . CASSIVSSGDPLTQYF TGTGCCAGTAGTATAGTATCCAGCGGCGATCCTCTTACGCAGTATTTT
TRBJ1-2 TRBD1 TRBV18 . CASSPGTGDSHGYTF TGTGCCAGCTCACCGGGGACAGGGGATAGCCATGGCTACACCTTC
TRBJ1-4 TRBD1 TRBV7-2 . CASSYTGGSPFNEKLFF TGTGCCAGCAGCTACACAGGGGGCTCTCCTTTTAATGAAAAACTGTTTTTT
TRBJ2-1 . TRBV11-2 . CASSLGGSAFF TGTGCCAGCAGCTTAGGTGGGAGTGCTTTCTTC
TRBJ1-5 . TRBV19 . CASSIAGLGQPQHF TGTGCCAGTAGTATAGCAGGGTTGGGTCAGCCCCAGCATTTT
TRBJ2-2 TRBD1 TRBV6-5 . CASRGQGNTGELFF TGTGCCAGCAGGGGACAGGGTAACACCGGGGAGCTGTTTTTT
TRBJ1-2 . TRBV18 . CASSPGGESYGYTF TGTGCCAGCTCGCCGGGGGGTGAGAGCTATGGCTACACCTTC
TRBJ1-3 . TRBV19 . CASSRRDSGNTIYF TGTGCCAGTAGTAGGCGGGACTCTGGAAACACCATATATTTT
TRBJ2-7 TRBD2 TRBV5-4 . CASSPGRGRALYEQYF TGTGCCAGCAGCCCGGGGAGAGGGAGGGCCCTCTACGAGCAGTACTTC
TRBJ1-2 . TRBV7-9 . CASSSGQRYGYTF TGTGCCAGCAGCTCAGGACAACGCTATGGCTACACCTTC
TRBJ2-1 . TRBV15 . CATSPFWRVSRTHNEQFF TGTGCCACCAGCCCCTTCTGGCGGGTGTCCCGGACCCACAATGAGCAGTTCTTC
TRBJ2-5 TRBD1 TRBV7-3 . CASSPRQGLFETQYF TGTGCCAGCAGTCCGAGACAGGGCTTGTTCGAGACCCAGTACTTC
TRBJ2-2 TRBD1 TRBV9 . CASSVGQGTGELFF TGTGCCAGCAGCGTGGGACAGGGGACCGGGGAGCTGTTTTTT
TRBJ2-3 TRBD2 TRBV11-2 . CASNHWGGEGTDTQYF TGTGCCAGTAACCACTGGGGGGGAGAGGGTACAGATACGCAGTATTTT
TRBJ2-3 . TRBV5-8 . CASSLTWGGEKDTQYF TGTGCCAGCAGCTTGACTTGGGGGGGCGAAAAAGATACGCAGTATTTT
TRBJ2-2 TRBD2 TRBV5-1 . CASSETSGTNTGELFF TGCGCCAGCAGCGAAACTAGCGGGACTAACACCGGGGAGCTGTTTTTT
TRBJ2-7 TRBD2 TRBV5-4 . CASSSPAGVTYEQYF TGTGCCAGCAGCAGCCCAGCGGGAGTAACCTACGAGCAGTACTTC
TRBJ1-1 . TRBV19 . CASSKSGGSLEAFF TGTGCCAGTAGTAAATCGGGGGGGTCCCTTGAAGCTTTCTTT
TRBJ1-1 . TRBV14 . CASSSRDYSEAFF TGTGCCAGCAGCTCCCGGGACTATAGTGAAGCTTTCTTT